The 15 T cell receptor beta chains below all came from one sample that was sequenced in a study of T cells after yellow fever vaccination (dated by TCRdb to 2018 to 2020). Library preparation employed 5' RACE. TCRdb records Illumina HiSeq 2500 as the sequencer. TCRdb redid the processing of the public reads, applying fastp at Q25 and MiXCR, and retained in-frame beta chains. CDR3 protein duplicates are merged, each entry listing the most common genes and DNA. The sample table contains 200,000 to 300,000 distinct CDR3 sequences; only one count was recorded for 6.9% of them. The ten biggest clones cover about 0.85% of the sample. In light of the paper, this sample's treatment or condition label describes: live attenuated yellow fever vaccine strain. Material: CD4+ T cells sorted from PBMCs, obtained 15 days after the yellow fever booster vaccination. All receptors come from a man aged 25-45 years who received the YFV17D yellow fever vaccine.

The chain has TRBV5-1 and TRBJ2-7, with D possibly TRBD1 on 5 matching bases. The V end lost 3 bases, the J end lost 0 bases, and 10 bases lay between the germline ends. In germline, CDR1 is SGHRS, CDR2 YFSETQ. The length of the CDR3 is 14 residues. The CDR3 loop reads CASSSSTVSYEQYF. CDR3 nucleotide sequence: TGCGCCAGCAGCTCTTCGACAGTCTCCTACGAGCAGTACTTC.

This clonotype has more than one count but fewer than ten. This chain uses TRBV2 with TRBJ2-1, with D possibly being TRBD1 (6 bases). CDR3 length: 15 amino acids. The germline CDR1 and CDR2 sequences are SNHLY and FYNNEI. Between the trimmed V and J ends, which lost 8 bases and 3 bases, there was a span of 17 bases. CDR3 residues: CASVPQQGYYNEQFF. CDR3 in DNA: TGTGCCAGCGTGCCCCAACAGGGCTACTACAATGAGCAGTTCTTC.

This clonotype occurred a few times. The chain recombines TRBV5-1 with TRBJ2-5; the match to TRBD2 covers 13 bases. The V segment lost 2 bases and the J segment 1 base; nucleotides outside the gene matches: 2. Germline V gene data show CDR1 as SGHRS and CDR2 as YFSETQ. The CDR3 runs to 16 residues. Here the CDR3 DNA reads TGCGCCAGCAGCTTAACTAGCGGGAGGGCCCAAGAGACCCAGTACTTC. Protein: CASSLTSGRAQETQYF.

This clonotype was recorded a few times. The CDR3 loop reads CASSMQVSYEQYF. The CDR3 DNA is TGCGCCAGCAGCATGCAGGTGTCCTACGAGCAGTACTTC. The V and J genes are TRBV5-1 and TRBJ2-7; D call uncertain. The germline V gene has CDR1 SGHRS and CDR2 YFSETQ. CDR3 size: 13 residues. Trimming pared 4 bases from V and 1 base from J, leaving 9 bases between.

The chain carries TRBV18 and TRBJ2-3; no definite D call. V dropped 4 bases and J dropped 4 bases, with 9 bases sitting between them. The CDR3 runs 13 residues. Germline assignment: CDR1 KGHSH and CDR2 LQKENI. DNA of the CDR3: TGTGCCAGCTCACGCGGCTCGGCAGATACGCAGTATTTT. Translated, it gives CASSRGSADTQYF.

This clonotype was detected a few times. CDR3 in DNA: TGTGCCAGCAGTTCCGGGACTAGCGGTTCCCACTACGAGCAGTACTTC. It translates to CASSSGTSGSHYEQYF. This sequence joins TRBV7-8 and TRBJ2-7; 11 bases are a match to TRBD2. CDR1 is SGHVS and CDR2 is FQNEAQ in the germline V gene. V lost 6 bases to trimming and J lost 3 bases; unmatched junction nucleotides: 10. The CDR3 runs to 16 residues.

The rearrangement joins TRBV12-3 or TRBV12-4 to TRBJ2-1, with 13 positions matching TRBD2. This CDR3 contains 15 residues. V lost 5 bases and J lost 9; bases outside the gene matches: 7. Here the CDR3 DNA reads TGTGCCAGCAGTACGGGACTAGCGGGGCTCGGTGAGCAGTTCTTC. Amino acids: CASSTGLAGLGEQFF.

The rearrangement joins TRBV5-1 to TRBJ1-1, with D possibly matching TRBD1 (5 bases). This CDR3 region has 15 residues. CDR1 is SGHRS, CDR2 YFSETQ, per germline. Trimming took off 4 bases at V and 4 bases at J, with 17 bases between the two ends. The CDR3 bases are TGCGCCAGCAGCACCGGGACTTCACGGGGCACTGAAGCTTTCTTT. Residues: CASSTGTSRGTEAFF.

The rearrangement uses TRBV20-1 and TRBJ1-5; 8 bases agree with TRBD1. The CDR3 is 15 residues long. CDR1 DFQATT and CDR2 SNEGSKA come from the germline V gene (reference sequence). V lost 6 bases and J lost 2; bases outside the gene matches: 9. CDR3 residues: CSASTGGGGNQPQHF. For the CDR3, the DNA is TGCAGTGCCTCTACAGGGGGGGGAGGCAATCAGCCCCAGCATTTT.

The V call is TRBV19, the J call TRBJ1-5; D unclear. The CDR3 is 13 amino acids. Germline assignment: CDR1 LNHDA and CDR2 SQIVND (reference sequence). The V end was cut by 6 bases, the J end by 2 bases, with 8 bases between. CDR3 protein: CASSPLGNQPQHF. The CDR3 bases are TGTGCCAGTAGCCCTTTGGGCAATCAGCCCCAGCATTTT.

In its sample, this clonotype was seen many times. The rearrangement links TRBV6-2 or TRBV6-3 to TRBJ2-2; the match to TRBD2 covers 9 bases. This CDR3 is 15 amino acids long. Losses at the gene ends were 4 bases for V and 6 bases for J; bases not matched to a gene: 6. CDR1 and CDR2 (germline): MNHEY, SVGEGT. This CDR3 is CASSLREGPSGELFF. The CDR3 nucleotides are TGTGCCAGCAGTTTGCGGGAGGGCCCCTCCGGGGAGCTGTTTTTT.

This clonotype was detected many times. DNA for the CDR3: TGCGCCAGCAGCGACGACAGCAACTATGGCTACACCTTC. It translates to CASSDDSNYGYTF. The chain employs TRBV5-1 and TRBJ1-2; D is possibly TRBD1 (5 bases). Trimming pared 4 bases from V and 2 bases from J, leaving 9 bases between. The CDR3 covers 13 residues. Germline loops: CDR1 SGHRS, CDR2 YFSETQ. The complete variable domain, with remaining parts taken from reference TRBV5-1 and TRBJ1-2, reads KAGVTQTPRYLIKTRGQQVTLSCSPISGHRSVSWYQQTPGQGLQFLFEYFSETQRNKGNFPGRFSGRQFSNSRSEMNVSTLELGDSALYLCASSDDSNYGYTFGSGTRLTVV.

The sample holds a few counts of this clonotype. This chain uses TRBV15 with TRBJ2-5, with D unresolved. Germline CDR1 and CDR2: LNHNV and YYDKDF (reference sequence). Deletions cut 0 bases from V and 2 bases from J, with 4 bases between. The CDR3 length is 13 residues. The CDR3: CATSRDLQETQYF. The CDR3 coding sequence is TGTGCCACCAGCAGAGATTTACAAGAGACCCAGTACTTC. The entire variable domain, with the rest obtained from reference TRBV15 and TRBJ2-5, is as follows: DAMVIQNPRYQVTQFGKPVTLSCSQTLNHNVMYWYQQKSSQAPKLLFHYYDKDFNNEADTPDNFQSRRPNTSFCFLDIRSPGLGDTAMYLCATSRDLQETQYFGPGTRLLVL.

There are many counts of this clonotype. The rearrangement joins TRBV2 to TRBJ1-6; the D is unclear. The CDR3 is 12 residues long. CDR1 is SNHLY and CDR2 is FYNNEI in the germline V gene. V lost 3 bases, J lost 11 bases, and 8 bases lay in between. The CDR3 loop reads CASSDHRPPLHF. CDR3 bases: TGTGCCAGCAGTGATCACCGTCCACCCCTCCACTTT.

The J gene is TRBJ2-7, the V gene TRBV20-1; 10 bases map to TRBD2. The trim removed 2 bases at V and 6 bases at J, leaving 7 bases unmatched. There are 14 residues in the CDR3. CDR1 is DFQATT and CDR2 is SNEGSKA in the germline V gene (reference sequence). The CDR3 region has the DNA TGCAGTGCTAGAACCGGGACTAGCGCCGTCGAGCAGTACTTC. It is translated as CSARTGTSAVEQYF.